The sequence of this TCR beta chain was determined in a study of beta chain features in type 1 diabetes. The overall study: Comparable age, gender and cell yields were observed in patients relative to healthy donors. Study results and caveats: Cells carrying high TCR expression could end up over-represented when cDNA is sequenced.

The sequenced template was cDNA made from the entire isolated RNA. The method was immunoSEQ multiplex PCR; TCRdb's version includes in-frame clones alone and lacks a portion of them. The sample lists 860,000 or so clones, roughly 16% occurring once. Germline-derived CDR1 and CDR2 are ENHRY and SYGVKD. The CDR3 length is 15 residues. V gave up 4 bases and J gave up 0 bases; unmatched junction bases: 6. This clone was picked up a small number of times. Its antigen remains unidentified. One heparinised draw, averaging roughly 100 mL, was taken per donor. CD4+ cells of the naive, central memory, regulatory and stem cell-like memory types were sorted via CD45RO/CCR7/CD25/CD127/CD95/CD27.

The sample consisted of naive CD4+ T cells from blood. This clonotype was sampled from a woman younger than 35 in good health. This rearrangement joins TRBV10-3 to TRBJ2-7; the match to TRBD2 covers 7 bases. The CDR3 sequence: CAISAGGGGSYEQYF. The CDR3 DNA reads TGTGCCATCAGTGCCGGCGGCGGGGGCTCCTACGAGCAGTACTTC.